The T cell receptor (beta chain) described here comes from a study of blood T cell repertoires in COVID-19. Study as a whole: Specimens from acute and convalescent COVID-19 originated in the United States, Italy and Spain.

This CDR3 comprises 20 residues. The germline CDR1 and CDR2 sequences are LNHDA and SQIVND (reference sequence). J lost 0 bases, V lost 6 bases, and 22 bases had no gene match. The data were produced by immunoSEQ multiplex PCR, yet TCRdb's version contains in-frame clones alone and is incomplete. The data contain 120,000 or so clones, just over 75% of them seen just once; the ten biggest clones take up 3% to 4.5%. The genes are TRBV19 and TRBJ1-1; 7 bases fit TRBD1. Sequencing was done on a sample of peripheral blood. This clonotype originated in an elderly woman with acute or convalescent COVID-19. The CDR3 here is CASSLRVAGGAQTLNTEAFF. DNA of the CDR3: TGTGCCAGTAGCCTCCGAGTAGCAGGGGGAGCTCAAACTCTGAACACTGAAGCTTTCTTT.